A single sample is the source of the 22 T cell receptor beta chains below, sequenced in a study of cytomegalovirus exposure and HLA in healthy donors. A multiplex PCR was run with 60 Vbeta primers and 13 Jbeta primers. Clones were sequenced by immunoSEQ multiplex PCR, and TCRdb holds only the in-frame ones, with some missing. Altogether about 170,000 clones are present, about 69% being singletons, with the ten largest covering roughly 2.5%. Specimen: PBMCs. The receptors come from a human donor in good health.

This rearrangement joins TRBV19 to TRBJ1-5, with a possible D match to TRBD1 (6 bases). The germline CDR1 and CDR2 sequences are LNHDA and SQIVND (reference sequence). The CDR3 sequence is 16 residues long. Trimming took 5 bases from V and 5 from J, leaving 19 bases between them. The CDR3 region is CASSPPRGNRDQPQHF. The CDR3 DNA reads as TGTGCCAGTAGTCCCCCGAGGGGGAATAGGGATCAGCCCCAGCATTTT.

V is TRBV5-1 and J is TRBJ2-1; 10 nucleotides line up with TRBD1. The CDR3 has 16 amino acids. V shed 3 bases, J shed 7 bases, and the junction held 10 bases outside the gene matches. Germline CDR1 SGHRS, CDR2 YFSETQ. The CDR3 DNA reads TGCGCCAGCAGCTATCAACCCGGGACAGGGGTAAATGAGCAGTTCTTC. Translated, it gives CASSYQPGTGVNEQFF.

This clone has only one observation. CDR3 in DNA: TGCGCCAGCAGCCAAGAAGGGGCGCACTACAATGAGCAGTTCTTC. It translates to CASSQEGAHYNEQFF. V and J are TRBV4-3 and TRBJ2-1, with D possibly TRBD1 on 5 matching bases. This CDR3 spans 15 amino acids. The V end lost 0 bases, the J end lost 3 bases, and 9 bases lay between the germline ends. Germline V gene sequence: CDR1 LGHNA, CDR2 YSLEER.

The chain combines TRBV19 with TRBJ2-5; 7 nucleotides agree with TRBD1. V trimming: 5 bases; J trimming: 4 bases; junction bases outside the gene matches: 7. Germline V gene lookup returns CDR1 LNHDA and CDR2 SQIVND (reference sequence). This CDR3 is 14 amino acids long. CDR3 sequence reads: CASSDRVSGETQYF. The CDR3 DNA reads as TGTGCCAGTAGTGACAGGGTCTCGGGAGAGACCCAGTACTTC.

The chain recombines TRBV15 with TRBJ1-2, with D possibly being TRBD1 (5 bases). Germline assignment: CDR1 LNHNV and CDR2 YYDKDF (reference sequence). The CDR3 contains 14 residues. The V end lost 0 bases, the J end lost 4 bases, and 9 bases lay between the germline ends. CDR3 sequence (DNA): TGTGCCACCAGCAGAGAGGGACTGAGCTATGGCTACACCTTC. Translation gives CATSREGLSYGYTF.

This clone appeared once. The chain couples TRBV9 to TRBJ2-1; D not resolved. CDR1 SGDLS and CDR2 YYNGEE come from the germline V gene. Trimming left V 2 bases short and J 8 bases short, with 5 bases between. This CDR3 region has 11 residues. The CDR3 is CASSVSDEQFF. In DNA, the CDR3 is TGTGCCAGCAGCGTTTCAGATGAGCAGTTCTTC. Full variable domain (remainder filled in from reference TRBV9 and TRBJ2-1): DSGVTQTPKHLITATGQRVTLRCSPRSGDLSVYWYQQSLDQGLQFLIQYYNGEERAKGNILERFSAQQFPDLHSELNLSSLELGDSALYFCASSVSDEQFFGPGTRLTVL.

This clone was observed a single time. The chain has TRBV4-1 and TRBJ1-2; D may be TRBD1 (5 bases). The CDR3 runs to 13 residues. CDR1 is MGHRA and CDR2 is YSYEKL in the germline V gene. Trimming cost V 1 base and J 8 bases, with 11 bases left between them. DNA for the CDR3: TGCGCCAGCAGCCAAGTAGGCAGGGTAGGCTACACCTTC. This gives the protein CASSQVGRVGYTF.

The gene calls are TRBV5-1 and TRBJ2-2; 8 bases line up with TRBD1. Germline CDR1 reads SGHRS; CDR2 reads YFSETQ. The CDR3 covers 15 residues. The V segment lost 4 bases and the J segment 0 bases; nucleotides outside the gene matches: 2. This CDR3 is CASSTDRANTGELFF. The DNA for the CDR3 is TGCGCCAGCAGCACGGACAGGGCGAACACCGGGGAGCTGTTTTTT.

The chain recombines TRBV5-1 with TRBJ2-7, with 7 bases fitting TRBD1. The germline gives CDR1 SGHRS, CDR2 YFSETQ. Trimming cost V 0 bases and J 5 bases; bases outside gene matches: 5. There are 14 residues in the CDR3. CDR3: CASSLEGTGDEQYF. The CDR3 nucleotides read TGCGCCAGCAGCTTGGAGGGAACAGGGGACGAGCAGTACTTC.

This chain connects TRBV5-6 to TRBJ2-7, with D unclear. Trimming took off 5 bases at V and 7 bases at J, with 19 bases between the two ends. CDR3 length: 14 amino acids. Germline values: CDR1 SGHDT, CDR2 YYEEEE. CDR3 residues: CASSSSRKGREQYF. The DNA of the CDR3 is TGTGCCAGCAGTTCATCGAGGAAAGGTCGTGAGCAGTACTTC.

This clone has just a few counts. V is TRBV9 and J is TRBJ1-1; D remains unclear. In germline, CDR1 is SGDLS, CDR2 YYNGEE. V was trimmed by 0 bases and J by 1 base, leaving 10 bases between them. The CDR3 is made up of 15 amino acids. The CDR3 loop is CASSVVGSSNTEAFF. The DNA of the CDR3 is TGTGCCAGCAGCGTAGTTGGCAGTTCGAACACTGAAGCTTTCTTT. The full variable domain, in which reference TRBV9 and TRBJ1-1 provide the parts outside the CDR3, is DSGVTQTPKHLITATGQRVTLRCSPRSGDLSVYWYQQSLDQGLQFLIQYYNGEERAKGNILERFSAQQFPDLHSELNLSSLELGDSALYFCASSVVGSSNTEAFFGQGTRLTVV.

This clone has more than one count but fewer than ten. V usage is TRBV21-1 and J usage is TRBJ2-7; the DNA was not compared with TRBD1, the D call given in the table. TRBV21-1 is designated a pseudogene. The CDR3 has 15 amino acids. The CDR3 bases are TGTGCCAGCAGCAATTCGGCAGGGTTATCCTACGAGCAGTACTTC. As protein: CASSNSAGLSYEQYF.

V gene TRBV6-5 combines with J gene TRBJ1-1; D is unresolved. The CDR3 consists of 15 residues. Trimming pared 6 bases from V and 0 bases from J, leaving 14 bases between. Germline CDR1 and CDR2: MNHEY and SVGAGI. The chain's CDR3 is CASRVGSLLNTEAFF. The CDR3 DNA sequence: TGTGCCAGCAGGGTCGGGTCCCTATTGAACACTGAAGCTTTCTTT.

V gene TRBV29-1 combines with J gene TRBJ2-1; possible D gene TRBD2, 6 bases. The germline V and J ends were trimmed by 4 bases and 0 bases, with 16 bases remaining between them. This CDR3 comprises 16 residues. Germline-derived CDR1 and CDR2 are SQVTM and ANQGSEA. The CDR3 sequence: CSVVGGEESSYNEQFF. CDR3 coding DNA: TGCAGCGTTGTGGGGGGAGAAGAAAGCTCCTACAATGAGCAGTTCTTC.

This clone was counted a few times. The rearrangement links TRBV5-1 to TRBJ2-5; D is perhaps TRBD1 (6 bases). The J call is doubtful: the DNA matches TRBJ2-7 better. Germline loops: CDR1 SGHRS, CDR2 YFSETQ. The length of the CDR3 is 13 residues. The CDR3 spells CASSHTGFNEQYF. The CDR3 coding sequence is TGCGCCAGCAGCCATACAGGGTTCAACGAGCAGTACTTC.

The chain is built from TRBV5-5 and TRBJ1-1; perhaps TRBD1 as D (5 bases). Germline CDR1 and CDR2: SGHKS and YYEKEE (reference sequence). The CDR3 is 15 amino acids. Trimming stripped 0 bases from V and 1 base from J, with 10 bases between. The CDR3 here is CASSLEGKRNTEAFF. The CDR3 DNA sequence: TGTGCCAGCAGCTTGGAGGGGAAGAGGAACACTGAAGCTTTCTTT. Using reference TRBV5-5 and TRBJ1-1 for the parts outside the CDR3, the full variable domain is DAGVTQSPTHLIKTRGQQVTLRCSPISGHKSVSWYQQVLGQGPQFIFQYYEKEERGRGNFPDRFSARQFPNYSSELNVNALLLGDSALYLCASSLEGKRNTEAFFGQGTRLTVV.

This clone was seen a handful of times. The chain has TRBV7-3 and TRBJ2-1; the D is unclear. Germline assignment: CDR1 SGHTA and CDR2 FQGTGA. With 2 bases removed from V and 3 bases from J, the gap between germline ends came to 5 bases. The CDR3 consists of 13 residues. The CDR3 bases are TGTGCCAGCAGCTTACAGGTCTACAATGAGCAGTTCTTC. Its protein is CASSLQVYNEQFF. The full variable domain, in which reference TRBV7-3 and TRBJ2-1 provide the parts outside the CDR3, is GAGVSQTPSNKVTEKGKYVELRCDPISGHTALYWYRQSLGQGPEFLIYFQGTGAADDSGLPNDRFFAVRPEGSVSTLKIQRTERGDSAVYLCASSLQVYNEQFFGPGTRLTVL.

The chain couples TRBV2 to TRBJ2-5, with a tentative D call TRBD2 (6 bases). CDR3 length: 14 residues. Trimming took off 6 bases at V and 5 bases at J, with 16 bases between the two ends. Germline CDR1 SNHLY, CDR2 FYNNEI. CDR3 sequence reads: CASRISRGVETQYF. The CDR3 region has the DNA TGTGCCAGCAGAATCTCTCGCGGGGTGGAGACCCAGTACTTC.

Only one count was recorded for this clone. This sequence joins TRBV27 and TRBJ1-2; 8 bases fit TRBD1. V lost 6 bases, J lost 5 bases, and 5 bases stayed unmatched. The CDR3 has 13 amino acids. Germline V gives CDR1 MNHEY, CDR2 SMNVEV (reference sequence). CDR3 residues: CASRDREDYGYTF. In DNA, the CDR3 is TGTGCCAGCAGGGACAGGGAAGATTATGGCTACACCTTC.

This clone came up once. The CDR3 DNA sequence: TGTGCCAGCAGCCAACCCCCAGGGACTATGGGCTACACCTTC. This translates into CASSQPPGTMGYTF. The V call is TRBV6-5, the J call TRBJ1-2, with D possibly TRBD1 on 5 matching bases. CDR1 is MNHEY, CDR2 SVGAGI, per germline. Deletions cut 6 bases from V and 8 bases from J, with 19 bases between. The CDR3 extends over 14 amino acids.

The chain uses TRBV6-5 and TRBJ2-1; TRBD1 matches 9 bases. J was trimmed by 5 bases and V by 6 bases; bases with no gene match: 8. The CDR3 loop spans 15 amino acids. The V gene's germline CDR1 is MNHEY and CDR2 SVGAGI. The chain's CDR3 is CASSRRDRVDNEQFF. The DNA of the CDR3 is TGTGCCAGCAGCCGCCGGGACAGGGTGGACAATGAGCAGTTCTTC.

This clone was detected once. The chain links TRBV5-1 to TRBJ1-3; D is ambiguous. The germline V and J ends were trimmed by 2 bases and 0 bases, with 9 bases remaining between them. Germline V gives CDR1 SGHRS, CDR2 YFSETQ. The CDR3 sequence is 15 residues long. CDR3 sequence reads: CASSFSSHSGNTIYF. The DNA of the CDR3 is TGCGCCAGCAGCTTTAGCAGTCACTCTGGAAACACCATATATTTT.